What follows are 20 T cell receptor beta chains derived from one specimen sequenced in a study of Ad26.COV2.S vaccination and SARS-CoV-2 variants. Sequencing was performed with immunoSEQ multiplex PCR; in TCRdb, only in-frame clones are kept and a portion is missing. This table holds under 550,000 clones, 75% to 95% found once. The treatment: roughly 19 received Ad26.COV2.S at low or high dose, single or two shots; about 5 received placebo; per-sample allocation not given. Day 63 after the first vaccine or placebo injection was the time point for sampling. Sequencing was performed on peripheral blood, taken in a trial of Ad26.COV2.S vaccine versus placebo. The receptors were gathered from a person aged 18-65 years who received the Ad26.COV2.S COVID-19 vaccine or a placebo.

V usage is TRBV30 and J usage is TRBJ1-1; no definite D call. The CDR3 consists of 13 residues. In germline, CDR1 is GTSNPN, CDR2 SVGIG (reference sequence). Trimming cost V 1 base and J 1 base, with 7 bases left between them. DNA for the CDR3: TGTGCCTGGAGTGGGCTTTCGAACACTGAAGCTTTCTTT. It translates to CAWSGLSNTEAFF.

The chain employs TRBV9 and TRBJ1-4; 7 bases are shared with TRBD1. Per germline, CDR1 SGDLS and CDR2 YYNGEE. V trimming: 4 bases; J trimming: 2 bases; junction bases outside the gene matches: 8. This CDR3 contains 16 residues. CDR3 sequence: CASSSSQGYTNEKLFF. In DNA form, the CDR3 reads TGTGCCAGCAGCTCCTCACAGGGGTATACTAATGAAAAACTGTTTTTT.

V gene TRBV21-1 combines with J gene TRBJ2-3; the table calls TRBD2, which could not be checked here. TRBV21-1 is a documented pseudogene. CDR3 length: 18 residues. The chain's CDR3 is CASSKEVGERSGTDTQYF. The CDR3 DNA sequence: TGTGCCAGCAGCAAAGAGGTCGGGGAAAGGAGTGGGACAGATACGCAGTATTTT.

As DNA, the CDR3 is TGTGCCAGCAGCGGTGGGACAGATAGCTCCTACGAGCAGTACTTC. It encodes CASSGGTDSSYEQYF. V and J are TRBV9 and TRBJ2-7, with 7 bases that match TRBD1. Germline V gene data show CDR1 as SGDLS and CDR2 as YYNGEE. Unmatched junction bases numbered 6, after V lost 3 bases and J lost 0 bases. This CDR3 has 15 residues.

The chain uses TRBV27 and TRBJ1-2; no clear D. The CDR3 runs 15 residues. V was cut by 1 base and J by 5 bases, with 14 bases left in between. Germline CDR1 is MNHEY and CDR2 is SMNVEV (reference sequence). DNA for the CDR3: TGTGCCAGCAGTTTATTGCCGGGTCGGGGATATGGCTACACCTTC. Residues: CASSLLPGRGYGYTF.

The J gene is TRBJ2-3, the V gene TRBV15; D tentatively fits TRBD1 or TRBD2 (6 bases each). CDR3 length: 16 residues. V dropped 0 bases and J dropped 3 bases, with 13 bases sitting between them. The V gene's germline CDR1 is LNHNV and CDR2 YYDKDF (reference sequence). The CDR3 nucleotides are TGTGCCACCAGCAGAGAGGAGGGGGTCTGGACAGATACGCAGTATTTT. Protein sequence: CATSREEGVWTDTQYF.

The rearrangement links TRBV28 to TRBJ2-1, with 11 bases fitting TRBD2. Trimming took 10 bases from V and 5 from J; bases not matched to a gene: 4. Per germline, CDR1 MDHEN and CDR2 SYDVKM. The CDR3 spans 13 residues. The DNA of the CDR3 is TGTGCCATCAGGGGACTAGCGGACAATGAGCAGTTCTTC. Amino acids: CAIRGLADNEQFF.

The CDR3 DNA sequence: TGTGCCTGGGATGGACAGGGGGATGAAAAACTGTTTTTT. Translating gives CAWDGQGDEKLFF. This rearrangement joins TRBV30 to TRBJ1-4; 10 bases align to TRBD1. Trimming took 5 bases from V and 6 from J; bases not matched to a gene: 3. Germline V gene lookup returns CDR1 GTSNPN and CDR2 SVGIG (reference sequence). This CDR3 region has 13 residues.

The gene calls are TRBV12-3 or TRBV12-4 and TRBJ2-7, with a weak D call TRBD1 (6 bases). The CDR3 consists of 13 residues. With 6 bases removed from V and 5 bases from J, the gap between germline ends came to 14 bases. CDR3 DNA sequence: TGTGCCAGCAGACAGGACAGTCTGCACGAGCAGTACTTC. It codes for CASRQDSLHEQYF.

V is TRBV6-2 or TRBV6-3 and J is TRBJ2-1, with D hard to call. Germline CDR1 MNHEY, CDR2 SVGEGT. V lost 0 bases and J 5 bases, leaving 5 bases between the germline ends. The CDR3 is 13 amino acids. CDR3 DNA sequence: TGTGCCAGCAGTTACTCGAATCACAATGAGCAGTTCTTC. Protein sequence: CASSYSNHNEQFF.

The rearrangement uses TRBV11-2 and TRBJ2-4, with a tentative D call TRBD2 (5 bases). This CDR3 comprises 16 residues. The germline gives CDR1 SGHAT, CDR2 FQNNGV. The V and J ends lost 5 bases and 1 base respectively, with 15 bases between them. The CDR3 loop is CASSPDRGMAKNIQYF. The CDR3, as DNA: TGTGCCAGCAGCCCCGACCGGGGAATGGCCAAAAACATTCAGTACTTC.

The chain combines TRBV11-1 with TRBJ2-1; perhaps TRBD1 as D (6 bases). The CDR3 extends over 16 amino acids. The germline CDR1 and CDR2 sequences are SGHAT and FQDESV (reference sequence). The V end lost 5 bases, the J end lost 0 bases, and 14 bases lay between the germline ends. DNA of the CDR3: TGTGCCAGCAGCCTTCGCCTGGACAGCTCCTACAATGAGCAGTTCTTC. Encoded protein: CASSLRLDSSYNEQFF.

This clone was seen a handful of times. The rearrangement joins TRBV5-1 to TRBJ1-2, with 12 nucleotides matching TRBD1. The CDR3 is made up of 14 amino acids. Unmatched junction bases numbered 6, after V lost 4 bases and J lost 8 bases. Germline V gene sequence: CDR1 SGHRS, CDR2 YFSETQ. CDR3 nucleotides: TGCGCCAGCAGCAAGGGACAGGGGGCTTACGGCTACACCTTC. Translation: CASSKGQGAYGYTF.

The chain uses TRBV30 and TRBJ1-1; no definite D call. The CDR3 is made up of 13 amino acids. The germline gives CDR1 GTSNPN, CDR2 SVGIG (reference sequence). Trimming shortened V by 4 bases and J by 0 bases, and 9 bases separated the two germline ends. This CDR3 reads CAWTVKLNTEAFF. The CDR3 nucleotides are TGTGCCTGGACGGTCAAATTGAACACTGAAGCTTTCTTT.

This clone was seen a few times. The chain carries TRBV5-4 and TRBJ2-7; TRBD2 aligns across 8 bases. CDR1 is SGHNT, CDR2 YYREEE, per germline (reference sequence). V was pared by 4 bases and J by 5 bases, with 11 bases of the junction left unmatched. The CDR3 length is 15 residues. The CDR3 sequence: CASSGSGTSENEQYF. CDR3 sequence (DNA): TGTGCCAGCAGCGGCTCCGGGACTAGTGAGAACGAGCAGTACTTC.

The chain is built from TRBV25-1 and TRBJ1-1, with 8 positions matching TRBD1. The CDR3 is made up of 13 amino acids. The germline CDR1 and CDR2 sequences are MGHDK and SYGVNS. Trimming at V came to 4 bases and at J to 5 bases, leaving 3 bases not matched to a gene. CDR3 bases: TGTGCCAGCAGTGTTACAGGGGGTACTGAAGCTTTCTTT. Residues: CASSVTGGTEAFF.

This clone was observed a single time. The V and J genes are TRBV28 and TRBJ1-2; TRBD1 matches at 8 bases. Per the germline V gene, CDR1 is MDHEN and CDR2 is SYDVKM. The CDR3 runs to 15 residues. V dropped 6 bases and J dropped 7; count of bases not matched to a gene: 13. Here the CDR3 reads CASRAPTGVSGGYTF. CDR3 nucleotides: TGTGCCAGCAGGGCTCCGACAGGGGTCTCAGGTGGCTACACCTTC.

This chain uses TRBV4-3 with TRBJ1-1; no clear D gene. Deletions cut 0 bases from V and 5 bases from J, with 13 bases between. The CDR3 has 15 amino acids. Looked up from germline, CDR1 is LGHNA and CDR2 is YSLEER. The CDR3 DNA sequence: TGCGCCAGCAGCCAAGACTGGTGGAGCGATACTGAAGCTTTCTTT. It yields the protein CASSQDWWSDTEAFF.

The CDR3, as DNA: TGTGCCAGCAGCGCTGGGGGCAGGGGAGCTAATGAAAAACTGTTTTTT. Translation: CASSAGGRGANEKLFF. V usage is TRBV7-9 and J usage is TRBJ1-4, with D tentatively TRBD1 (6 bases). The germline gives CDR1 SEHNR, CDR2 FQNEAQ (reference sequence). This CDR3 has 16 amino acids. Trimming removed 5 bases from V and 3 bases from J, with 16 bases in between.

CDR3 DNA sequence: TGTGCCAGCAGCTTGTCTGGGTATAGGACCTACTCCTACGAGCAGTACTTC. This sequence encodes CASSLSGYRTYSYEQYF. This sequence joins TRBV5-8 and TRBJ2-7, with D hard to call. The V end lost 1 base, the J end lost 0 bases, and 17 bases lay between the germline ends. CDR3 length: 17 amino acids. Per the germline V gene, CDR1 is SGHTS and CDR2 is YDEGEE.